Below, 19 T cell receptor beta chains from the same sample are listed, as sequenced in a study of blood T cell repertoires in COVID-19. Some clones are missing from TCRdb's copy, which holds only in-frame ones; the method was immunoSEQ multiplex PCR. This repertoire shows about 190,000 clones, about four fifths found once; its top ten account for about 3.5%. Sequencing was performed on PBMCs or T cells enriched from blood (not recorded which). The receptors shown here come from a woman aged 30 to 39 who had recovered from COVID-19.

The chain carries TRBV15 and TRBJ1-1; a weak D match, TRBD1 (6 bases). CDR1 is LNHNV, CDR2 YYDKDF, per germline (reference sequence). The CDR3 runs 14 residues. The V end was cut by 8 bases, the J end by 1 base, with 14 bases between. CDR3 sequence reads: CATGTKDRNTEAFF. CDR3 nucleotides: TGTGCCACCGGAACCAAGGACAGGAACACTGAAGCTTTCTTT.

The chain uses TRBV5-1 and TRBJ1-6; no clear D. V lost 3 bases and J lost 2, with 12 bases in between. The CDR3 sequence is 16 residues long. Germline V CDR1 and CDR2: SGHRS, YFSETQ. The CDR3 bases are TGCGCCAGCAGCTCTTGGGAGGAACCCTATAATTCACCCCTCCACTTT. It codes for CASSSWEEPYNSPLHF.

In this sample, this clone turned up once. DNA of the CDR3: TGTGCCAGCAGTGATAGACAGGGACAGGAGCAGTACTTC. Translation gives CASSDRQGQEQYF. The genes are TRBV6-1 and TRBJ2-7; TRBD1 agrees at 7 bases. CDR3 length: 13 residues. Trimming at V came to 3 bases and at J to 7 bases, leaving 6 bases not matched to a gene. Germline assignment: CDR1 MNHNS and CDR2 SASEGT.

This clone was picked up one time. The genes are TRBV27 and TRBJ1-5; 12 bases fit TRBD1. Per germline, CDR1 MNHEY and CDR2 SMNVEV (reference sequence). The CDR3 contains 15 residues. V shed 3 bases and J 6 bases; nucleotides not matched to a gene: 3. The CDR3, as DNA: TGTGCCAGCAGTTTGGGACAGGGGGCGCGTCAGCCCCAGCATTTT. Its translation is CASSLGQGARQPQHF.

This clone was picked up a small number of times. The chain is built from TRBV27 and TRBJ2-2; 9 positions agree with TRBD1. The CDR3 length is 14 residues. Germline lookup yields CDR1 MNHEY and CDR2 SMNVEV (reference sequence). V gave up 7 bases and J gave up 3 bases; unmatched junction bases: 3. The CDR3 DNA is TGTGCCAGCACCCGACAGGGGGACACCGGGGAGCTGTTTTTT. This codes for CASTRQGDTGELFF.

V gene TRBV23-1 combines with J gene TRBJ1-2; D remains ambiguous. TRBV23-1 belongs to the ORF category, with a function that is uncertain. The length of the CDR3 is 11 residues. The germline V and J ends were trimmed by 9 bases and 8 bases, with 13 bases remaining between them. The CDR3 spells CARPGKEGYTF. In nucleotides, the CDR3 is TGCGCCAGACCCGGGAAGGAGGGCTACACCTTC.

The gene calls are TRBV3-1 (or the pseudogene TRBV3-2) and TRBJ1-1; D perhaps matches TRBD1 (6 bases). The CDR3 runs to 13 residues. V was trimmed by 0 bases and J by 13 bases, leaving 15 bases between them. The germline gives CDR1 LGHDT, CDR2 YNNKEL (reference sequence). CDR3 region: CASSQETYRVDFF. CDR3 nucleotides: TGTGCCAGCAGCCAAGAGACCTACAGGGTGGATTTCTTT.

V gene TRBV18 combines with J gene TRBJ1-1; 10 bases agree with TRBD1. There are 18 residues in the CDR3. With 5 bases clipped from V and 0 bases from J, the junction kept 12 bases outside the gene matches. Per germline, CDR1 KGHSH and CDR2 LQKENI. The CDR3 region has the DNA TGTGCCAGCTCATCAAAAAGACAGGGGGCAGGAATGAACACTGAAGCTTTCTTT. It translates to CASSSKRQGAGMNTEAFF.

The table lists this clone with a few counts. The chain couples TRBV10-2 to TRBJ1-2; 8 bases are shared with TRBD1. Germline V gene lookup returns CDR1 WSHSY and CDR2 SAAADI. J lost 4 bases, V lost 4 bases, and 2 bases had no gene match. This CDR3 is built from 13 residues. In DNA form, the CDR3 reads TGCGCCAGCAGTGCACAGGGGGTCTATGGCTACACCTTC. It is translated as CASSAQGVYGYTF.

A single count supports this clone. The chain combines TRBV30 with TRBJ1-1; D may be TRBD1 (6 bases). The V gene's germline CDR1 is GTSNPN and CDR2 SVGIG (reference sequence). The germline V and J ends were trimmed by 2 bases and 7 bases, with 14 bases remaining between them. This CDR3 comprises 13 residues. The CDR3 nucleotides are TGTGCCTGGAGTCCCTTTCCACAGGGTGAAGCTTTCTTT. It yields the protein CAWSPFPQGEAFF.

V and J are TRBV24-1 and TRBJ1-5; maybe TRBD1 (6 bases). V lost 9 bases to trimming and J lost 3 bases, with 8 bases between them. Germline lookup yields CDR1 KGHDR and CDR2 SFDVKD. The CDR3 spans 12 residues. As DNA, the CDR3 is TGTGCCACCGGACAGTACAATCAGCCCCAGCATTTT. Translating it yields CATGQYNQPQHF.

V gene TRBV19 combines with J gene TRBJ1-5; possibly TRBD1 for D (5 bases). The CDR3 loop spans 14 amino acids. Between the trimmed V and J ends, which lost 7 bases and 1 base, there was a span of 11 bases. CDR1 LNHDA and CDR2 SQIVND come from the germline V gene (reference sequence). The CDR3 spells CASNGGGSNQPQHF. The CDR3 DNA reads as TGTGCCAGTAATGGGGGGGGGAGCAATCAGCCCCAGCATTTT.

This clone was counted only a few times. The chain recombines TRBV2 with TRBJ1-5, with TRBD1 identical over 11 bases. CDR3 length equals 16 residues. Germline CDR1 and CDR2: SNHLY and FYNNEI. Trimming cost V 1 base and J 4 bases; bases outside gene matches: 3. CDR3 in amino acids: CASSEVRDRGNQPQHF. The CDR3 nucleotides read TGTGCCAGCAGTGAAGTAAGGGACAGGGGGAATCAGCCCCAGCATTTT.

The chain joins TRBV28 to TRBJ1-1; 9 bases map to TRBD1. The ends lost 5 bases at V and 0 bases at J; junction bases unmatched: 4. CDR3 length equals 15 residues. CDR1 and CDR2 (germline): MDHEN, SYDVKM. CDR3 sequence: CASSRTGALNTEAFF. CDR3 sequence (DNA): TGTGCCAGCAGTAGGACAGGGGCTTTGAACACTGAAGCTTTCTTT. Together with reference TRBV28 and TRBJ1-1, the CDR3 gives the full variable domain: DVKVTQSSRYLVKRTGEKVFLECVQDMDHENMFWYRQDPGLGLRLIYFSYDVKMKEKGDIPEGYSVSREKKERFSLILESASTNQTSMYLCASSRTGALNTEAFFGQGTRLTVV.

The chain uses TRBV5-1 and TRBJ1-2; D may be TRBD1 (6 bases). The CDR3 is 15 amino acids. Trimming removed 4 bases at V and 3 bases at J, with 16 bases between. CDR1 is SGHRS, CDR2 YFSETQ, per germline. The DNA of the CDR3 is TGCGCCAGCAGCCCGTGGGGGGGCGCTGACTATGGCTACACCTTC. This codes for CASSPWGGADYGYTF.

The rearrangement joins TRBV12-3 or TRBV12-4 to TRBJ1-1; D ambiguous. This CDR3 is 12 amino acids long. Trimming pared 7 bases from V and 2 bases from J, leaving 8 bases between. The CDR3 DNA is TGTGCCAGCATTGGCAGAAACACTGAAGCTTTCTTT. This sequence encodes CASIGRNTEAFF.

The chain carries TRBV3-1 (or the pseudogene TRBV3-2) and TRBJ1-2, with 8 bases lining up with TRBD1. The CDR3 is 17 residues long. The V segment lost 3 bases and the J segment 4 bases; nucleotides outside the gene matches: 13. Germline V gene sequence: CDR1 LGHDT, CDR2 YNNKEL (reference sequence). CDR3 nucleotide sequence: TGTGCCAGCAGCCATCTCGGACAGGGTGGGGGAAGCTATGGCTACACCTTC. It specifies CASSHLGQGGGSYGYTF.

This clone was recorded at least ten times. This chain joins TRBV9 and TRBJ1-1, with a weak D call TRBD1 (6 bases). This CDR3 region has 14 residues. The germline gives CDR1 SGDLS, CDR2 YYNGEE. V was clipped by 3 bases and J by 3 bases, with 12 bases between them. The CDR3 nucleotides are TGTGCCAGCAGCGCCACAGGGTCGGACACTGAAGCTTTCTTT. It yields the protein CASSATGSDTEAFF.

The chain carries TRBV19 and TRBJ1-5, with D maybe TRBD1 (5 bases). The CDR3 consists of 18 residues. V was cut by 0 bases and J by 1 base, with 16 bases left in between. Per the germline V gene, CDR1 is LNHDA and CDR2 is SQIVND (reference sequence). In DNA, the CDR3 is TGTGCCAGTAGTATAGAGGGCAGGGTATTAGTGAGCAATCAGCCCCAGCATTTT. Translated, it gives CASSIEGRVLVSNQPQHF.